This TCR beta chain was sequenced during a study of graft-versus-host responses after intestinal transplantation. Study at large: Transplant recipients had multivisceral, liver-intestinal, or isolated intestinal grafts. Overall study findings and caveats: Early declines in HvG clones that occurred post-transplant were associated with peak circulating GvH clone levels. Allografts carried high graft-versus-host to host-versus-graft clonal ratios in patients having graft-donor T cell macrochimerism.

On this clone itself: Its antigen is not known.

The CDR3 spans 17 residues. Trimming left V 0 bases short and J 1 base short, with 11 bases between. Germline loops: CDR1 SGHNT, CDR2 YYREEE (reference sequence). Produced via immunoSEQ multiplex PCR; TCRdb's table is partial and in-frame only. The data show tens of thousands of clones, with approximately 94% seen just once and around 0.54% held by the top ten. This sequence was found in a human donor who received an intestinal transplant. The sequencing used unstimulated CD8+ T cells sorted from spleen or lymph node cells, collected before intestinal transplant. J is TRBJ2-6 and V is TRBV5-4; D is undetermined. The CDR3 protein is CASSLAKLLSGANVLTF. The CDR3 DNA reads TGTGCCAGCAGCTTGGCAAAATTACTATCTGGGGCCAACGTCCTGACTTTC.